This T cell receptor beta chain was sequenced in a study of T cells after yellow fever vaccination. This clonotype was counted only a few times. TCRdb itself ran the 5' RACE reads through MiXCR, one entry per CDR3 protein. The table has hundreds of thousands of distinct CDR3 sequences, around 3.9% seen once. The TCR sequence derives from a man aged 18 to 30 who received the YFV17D yellow fever vaccine. The material was PBMCs, obtained on the day of the yellow fever booster vaccination.

CDR3 residues: CASSLAPRAGYSPLHF. CDR3 DNA sequence: TGTGCCAGCAGTTTAGCGCCGAGGGCGGGGTATTCACCCCTCCACTTT. The chain combines TRBV27 with TRBJ1-6; no clear D. The length of the CDR3 is 16 residues. Trimming removed 2 bases at V and 8 bases at J, with 16 bases between. CDR1 is MNHEY and CDR2 is SMNVEV in the germline V gene (reference sequence).